This TCR beta chain is from a study of blood T cell repertoires in COVID-19 (dated by TCRdb to about 2020). About the full investigation: Collaborator samples came from the United States, Italy and Spain and covered acute and convalescent phases of COVID-19. The material from the prospective study consisted of cDNA or gDNA derived from T cells, B-cell-depleted T cells, or PBMCs. Subjects who had been exposed to COVID-19, were actively infected with it, or had recovered from it provided the deeply sampled blood TCRbeta repertoires that made up the dataset. The repertoires were released in a freely available public database intended as a resource for research on the immune response to SARS-CoV-2. Samples came from the ongoing ImmuneRACE study (first 160 participants) plus 1,254 subjects from 6 global collaborators. Nearly every sample came with metadata listing a de-identified subject ID, COVID-19 status, age in years and sex. Where available, HLA class I and class II types were taken from metadata supplied by the sample provider and were not determined by assay-based typing.

The CDR3 contains 14 residues, cysteine and phenylalanine counted. Kept here is only the CDR3 DNA, which spans 42 bases and is read in frame from base 1. V trim: 5 bases; J trim: 15 bases; unmatched bases: 13. From a lookup of the germline V gene, CDR1 and CDR2 are SGHTA and FQGNSA. Each collaborating institution followed its own protocols to collect whole blood in K2EDTA tubes. For TCRbeta analysis, collaborators shipped samples in one of three forms: frozen whole blood, isolated PBMCs, or DNA extracted from either of those sample types. A note on this clone: This receptor's antigen is unknown. Base qualities are not recorded, but no much larger clone differs from it by a single base.

Paper-wide results and their limitations: The quantity of clinical and demographic metadata differed by source and by participant and was supplied without curation.

TCRbeta CDR3 regions were amplified from genomic DNA using the immunoSEQ Assay, a bias-controlled multiplex PCR. From the authors' description of their analysis: The number of nucleated cells in each sample was estimated from the amplification of reference gene primers within the assay. To quantify the absolute abundance of each unique TCRbeta CDR3 rearrangement, sequence reads were collapsed and filtered. Productive Simpson clonality was computed per sample as the square root of Simpson's diversity index over productive rearrangements. The table comes from immuneACCESS by way of TCRdb, which keeps in-frame sequences with V and J called. Part of the clones is missing from these tables; in studies checked, under half for an unresolved V gene and the rest for unknown reasons. That table is the source of V, J and clone size, and D and trimming were worked out from the DNA. A total of 150,000 or so clones appear in this sample, roughly four fifths of them only once. The ten biggest clones cover approximately 3% of the sample.

Recombination joined TRBV7-2 with TRBJ2-1; 10 central nucleotides agree with TRBD2. The sample taken for sequencing was peripheral blood. This clonotype was obtained from a woman older than 75 with acute or convalescent COVID-19. The nucleotides are TGTGCCAGCAGCGCAATAGCGGGCAGCGGGGGGGTGTTCTTC. Its protein reads: CASSAIAGSGGVFF.